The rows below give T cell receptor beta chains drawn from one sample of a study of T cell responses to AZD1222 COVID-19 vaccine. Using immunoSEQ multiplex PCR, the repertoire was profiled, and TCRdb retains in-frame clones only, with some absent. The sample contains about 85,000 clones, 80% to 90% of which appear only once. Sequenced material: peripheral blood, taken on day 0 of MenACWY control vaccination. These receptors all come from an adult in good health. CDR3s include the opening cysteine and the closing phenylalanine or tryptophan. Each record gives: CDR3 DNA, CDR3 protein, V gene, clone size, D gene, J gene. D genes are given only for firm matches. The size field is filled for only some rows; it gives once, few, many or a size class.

TGTGCCAGCAGTCCCCGGACAGGGGGCTCCTCTGGAAACACCATATATTTT	CASSPRTGGSSGNTIYF	TRBV25-1	few	TRBD1	TRBJ1-3
TGTGCCTGGAGACTGGGGTTATGGGGGGATAGCACTGAAGCTTTCTTT	CAWRLGLWGDSTEAFF	TRBV30	.	.	TRBJ1-1
TGTGCCAGTAGTATAGCAACAGGGGAAAATGAAAAACTGTTTTTT	CASSIATGENEKLFF	TRBV19	.	TRBD1	TRBJ1-4
TGTGCCACCAGCAGAGGGGAACCTACGCAGTACTTC	CATSRGEPTQYF	TRBV15	.	.	TRBJ2-7
TGTGCCAGCAGCTCCGTGGGGGCTGCGGAGACCCAGTACTTC	CASSSVGAAETQYF	TRBV9	.	.	TRBJ2-5
TGTGCCAGCAGCTTGGTGGCAGGGTCTAACACTGAAGCTTTCTTT	CASSLVAGSNTEAFF	TRBV5-5	.	.	TRBJ1-1
TGTGCCAGCAGTACAAAAGACACCCGGCAGTTCTTC	CASSTKDTRQFF	TRBV27	.	.	TRBJ2-1
TGTGCCAGCAGCTTGGGGGGGGCGGTTGACACAGATACGCAGTATTTT	CASSLGGAVDTDTQYF	TRBV5-4	.	.	TRBJ2-3
TGTGCCATCGGCGGAAAAGGGACAGCCTCCTACGAGCAGTACTTC	CAIGGKGTASYEQYF	TRBV10-3	once	TRBD1	TRBJ2-7
TGTGCCAGTAGTTTAACCGGGACAGGGAACACTGAAGCTTTCTTT	CASSLTGTGNTEAFF	TRBV19	.	TRBD1	TRBJ1-1
TGTGCCTGGAGCCGGGACAGGGGGCCTGGAAACACCATATATTTT	CAWSRDRGPGNTIYF	TRBV30	.	TRBD1	TRBJ1-3
TGTGCCAGCAGACCAACAGGGGTTCTCTATGGCTACACCTTC	CASRPTGVLYGYTF	TRBV5-6	once	TRBD1	TRBJ1-2
TGCGCCAGCAACTCAGGGCAGAGCACAGATACGCAGTATTTT	CASNSGQSTDTQYF	TRBV5-1	.	.	TRBJ2-3
TGTGCCAGCAGACTCAGCGGGGGGGCGAAAGAGACCCAGTACTTC	CASRLSGGAKETQYF	TRBV4-2	few	TRBD2	TRBJ2-5
TGTGCCAGCAGTTTGTCCAGGCAGTTTCAGCCCCAGCATTTT	CASSLSRQFQPQHF	TRBV28	.	.	TRBJ1-5
TGTGCCAGCAGCCCCGACGGGGACATTTCTTTTAGCAATCAGCCCCAGCATTTT	CASSPDGDISFSNQPQHF	TRBV7-9	once	.	TRBJ1-5
TGCAGCGTTGAACTGACAGGTGCGGCCAACGTCCTGACTTTC	CSVELTGAANVLTF	TRBV29-1	.	.	TRBJ2-6
TGTGCCAGCAGCGACAGGGGGAGGACAGATACGCAGTATTTT	CASSDRGRTDTQYF	TRBV5-4	.	TRBD1	TRBJ2-3
TGTGCCACCCAGAGCCCGGGACAGGTTCGAGAGACCCAGTACTTC	CATQSPGQVRETQYF	TRBV28	once	TRBD1	TRBJ2-5
TGTGCCAGCAGTGCCCTTGACCCGTCCAAGAACACTGAAGCTTTCTTT	CASSALDPSKNTEAFF	TRBV2	.	.	TRBJ1-1
TGTGCCAGCAGCTTGGACAGGGAGACCTACGAGCAGTACTTC	CASSLDRETYEQYF	TRBV5-4	.	.	TRBJ2-7
TGTGCCAGCAGCCGCACCGGGACACGAAGCAATCAGCCCCAGCATTTT	CASSRTGTRSNQPQHF	TRBV4-2	.	.	TRBJ1-5